The source of this T cell receptor beta chain is a study of blood T cell repertoires in COVID-19. CDR3 size: 15 residues. Unmatched junction bases numbered 3, after V lost 4 bases and J lost 3 bases. Germline values: CDR1 SGHRS, CDR2 YFSETQ. A note on this clone: Other DNA sequences in this specimen translate into the identical CDR3.

As originally analysed: Amplification of reference gene primers was used by the study to estimate nucleated cell counts. Here immunoSEQ multiplex PCR was the method, and the copy in TCRdb shows in-frame clones only, minus some. From that table come the V and J calls and clone size; the DNA was used to work out D and trimming. The table lists a few hundred thousand clones, around 90% of them singletons. Among Cohort 3 donors, those recovered had two negative PCRs, clearance, or symptom resolution. This chain joins TRBV5-1 and TRBJ2-1, with TRBD2 matching 11 bases. The specimen was PBMCs or T cells enriched from blood (not recorded which). The sequence came from a woman between 45 and 60 years old who had recovered from COVID-19. CDR3 amino acids: CASSLGLAGYNEQFF. The CDR3 nucleotides read TGCGCCAGCAGCCTAGGACTAGCGGGCTACAATGAGCAGTTCTTC.